The T cell receptor beta chain under discussion was sequenced for a study of blood T cell repertoires in COVID-19. Overall study: T cells, B-cell-depleted T cells, or PBMCs supplied cDNA or gDNA.

Clones were read by immunoSEQ multiplex PCR, and TCRdb kept only the in-frame ones, dropping some. This sample carries roughly 130,000 clones, more than 65% of them seen once, and the ten largest clones take around 13%. The germline V gene encodes CDR1 MDHEN and CDR2 SYDVKM. V was pared by 6 bases and J by 7 bases, with 6 bases of the junction left unmatched. CDR3 length: 13 residues. The V gene is TRBV28, the J gene TRBJ1-1; 9 positions match TRBD1. The specimen sequenced was peripheral blood. The receptor's source is an elderly man with acute or convalescent COVID-19. CDR3 in DNA: TGTGCCAGCAGGATACAGGGGGCCCTTGAAGCTTTCTTT. This codes for CASRIQGALEAFF.